The entry below describes one T cell receptor beta chain. At one end, the junction sequence differs from germline, possibly due to a read error. These data originate in a study of tumor and adjacent non-tumor tissue in lung cancer. Study information: Each sample yielded around 4.2 million productive TCRbeta reads on average.

Per the germline V gene, CDR1 is MNHEY and CDR2 is SVGAGI. The CDR3 totals 15 residues. RNA was extracted from bulk tissue without any cell sorting. This non-tumor lung sample came from over 3 cm beyond the tumor edge. Three rounds of nested PCR, following a modified ARM-PCR protocol, produced the TCRbeta library. TCRdb independently ran MiXCR on the multiplex PCR reads; one entry per CDR3 protein. The data contain tens of thousands of distinct CDR3 sequences, around 76% of them singletons. The chain employs TRBV6-5 and TRBJ1-2, with D perhaps matching TRBD1 (5 bases). The sequenced sample consisted of distant non-tumor lung tissue. This clonotype originated in a man aged 55 to 70 with non-small cell lung cancer. CDR3 residues: CASSRQCRNNNGYTF. The CDR3 nucleotides are TGTGCCAGCAGTCGACAGTGTCGGAATAACAATGGCTACACCTTC.